This T cell receptor beta chain was recovered during a study of cytomegalovirus exposure and HLA in healthy donors. At the level of the study: An analysis done earlier identified fewer than 140 million unique TCR beta sequences from around 180 million T cells.

General study points: Sequencing artifact likely explains a cluster of highly shared sequence variants.

The CDR3 extends over 12 amino acids. Germline trimming cut 6 bases from V and 5 bases from J; bases unmatched to any gene: 1. The germline gives CDR1 SEHNR, CDR2 FQNEAQ (reference sequence). A multiplex PCR was run with 60 Vbeta primers and 13 Jbeta primers. Libraries were prepared by immunoSEQ multiplex PCR; TCRdb keeps only in-frame clonotypes and omits some of them. The sample lists approximately 150,000 clones, approximately 73% occurring once. As for this clone: The antigen is undetermined.

Source material: PBMCs. This TCR was recovered from a young woman in good health and CMV-seropositive. The V gene is TRBV7-9, the J gene TRBJ1-1; 9 bases line up with TRBD1. The CDR3 DNA reads TGTGCCAGCAGAGACAGGGGGACTGAAGCTTTCTTT. This codes for CASRDRGTEAFF.